The 17 T cell receptor beta chains in this list originate from one sample, sequenced in a study of T-cell memory formation after mild COVID-19. Via MiXCR, TCRdb re-called the 5' RACE reads, giving one row per CDR3 protein. The repertoire consists of about 270,000 distinct CDR3 sequences, with under 20% occurring once and the leading ten covering more than 20%. Sequenced input: PBMCs or a T cell subset sorted from them (not recorded which). The receptor source for this set is a man between 18 and 29 years old who had mild COVID-19 (a few samples of this study predate the infection). Cell type and time point are not known.

The chain has TRBV4-3 and TRBJ2-7; D is perhaps TRBD1 or TRBD2 (5 bases each). V lost 0 bases, J lost 3 bases, and 12 bases lay in between. Germline V lookup: CDR1 LGHNA, CDR2 YSLEER. The CDR3 consists of 15 residues. The CDR3: CASSQEFRGDYEQYF. DNA for the CDR3: TGCGCCAGCAGCCAAGAATTTCGAGGGGACTACGAGCAGTACTTC.

In its sample, this clonotype was seen a few times. A much larger clonotype is one base distant, so this may be a read error. V gene TRBV5-6 combines with J gene TRBJ1-2, with 9 nucleotides matching TRBD1. There are 14 residues in the CDR3. Trimming cost V 2 bases and J 4 bases; bases outside gene matches: 3. Germline CDR1 reads SGHDT; CDR2 reads YYEEEE. CDR3 in amino acids: CASSFGQGSYGYTF. The CDR3 DNA follows: TGTGCCAGCAGCTTCGGACAGGGGAGCTATGGCTACACCTTC.

This sequence joins TRBV12-3 or TRBV12-4 and TRBJ2-7, with 11 bases matching TRBD1. The V and J ends lost 6 bases and 5 bases, in that order; junction bases with no gene match: 3. The CDR3 sequence is 13 residues long. CDR3 residues: CASRRTGGDEQYF. DNA for the CDR3: TGTGCCAGCAGGAGGACAGGGGGCGACGAGCAGTACTTC.

This clonotype was recorded many times. V gene TRBV24-1 combines with J gene TRBJ2-3; D possibly matches TRBD1 or TRBD2 (5 bases each). The CDR3 is made up of 15 amino acids. Germline V gives CDR1 KGHDR, CDR2 SFDVKD. Trimming took off 4 bases at V and 6 bases at J, with 16 bases between the two ends. In DNA, the CDR3 is TGTGCCACCAGTGACCCTCGGCCGGGGCAGGATACGCAGTATTTT. It codes for CATSDPRPGQDTQYF.

This clonotype was seen only a few times. The CDR3 coding sequence is TGTGCCAGCAGAAGACAGGGCGTCTATGGCTACACCTTC. Translating it yields CASRRQGVYGYTF. This chain links TRBV6-5 with TRBJ1-2; 7 positions agree with TRBD1. The V segment lost 6 bases and the J segment 4 bases; nucleotides outside the gene matches: 5. In germline, CDR1 is MNHEY, CDR2 SVGAGI. The CDR3 spans 13 residues.

This clonotype has more than one count but fewer than ten. In DNA form, the CDR3 reads TGTGCCAGCGGGTTTGGGAGGTTTCGGACAGATACGCAGTATTTT. This codes for CASGFGRFRTDTQYF. This sequence joins TRBV6-2 or TRBV6-3 and TRBJ2-3; possible D gene TRBD2, 6 bases. The CDR3 is 15 amino acids. Trimming pared 8 bases from V and 3 bases from J, leaving 18 bases between. The germline gives CDR1 MNHEY, CDR2 SVGEGT.

The rearrangement uses TRBV7-9 and TRBJ1-2; TRBD1 is a possible D gene (5 bases). The germline V and J ends were trimmed by 0 bases and 6 bases, with 17 bases remaining between them. CDR3 size: 16 residues. Looked up from germline, CDR1 is SEHNR and CDR2 is FQNEAQ (reference sequence). The CDR3 DNA sequence: TGTGCCAGCAGCTTAGCCCCCTCGGGGGATTCCGATGGCTACACCTTC. This codes for CASSLAPSGDSDGYTF.

The chain employs TRBV6-5 and TRBJ2-2; possible D gene TRBD2, 6 bases. The CDR3 is made up of 16 amino acids. The V end lost 0 bases, the J end lost 6 bases, and 14 bases lay between the germline ends. Germline CDR1 is MNHEY and CDR2 is SVGAGI. The CDR3 sequence: CASSYSPGEVAGELFF. The CDR3 DNA reads TGTGCCAGCAGTTACTCTCCGGGGGAGGTCGCCGGGGAGCTGTTTTTT.

A few counts support this clonotype. The genes are TRBV4-2 and TRBJ2-7; the D gene is possibly TRBD2 (6 bases). CDR1 and CDR2 from the germline V gene are LGHNA and YNFKEQ. There are 14 residues in the CDR3. The V end lost 1 base, the J end lost 5 bases, and 12 bases lay between the germline ends. The CDR3 reads CASSQAPRGDEQYF. CDR3 coding DNA: TGTGCCAGCAGCCAAGCCCCTCGCGGGGACGAGCAGTACTTC.

In its sample, this clonotype was seen a few times. The V call is TRBV2, the J call TRBJ2-4, with unresolved D. Between the trimmed V and J ends, which lost 4 bases and 6 bases, there was a span of 13 bases. The CDR3 spans 14 residues. Germline loops: CDR1 SNHLY, CDR2 FYNNEI. The CDR3 reads CASSAPSTRNIQYF. In nucleotides, the CDR3 is TGTGCCAGCAGTGCACCTTCGACCCGAAACATTCAGTACTTC.

This clonotype occurred a few times. The chain links TRBV9 to TRBJ2-5; D is ambiguous. Germline V gene lookup returns CDR1 SGDLS and CDR2 YYNGEE. This CDR3 region has 14 residues. V lost 3 bases and J lost 4, with 13 bases in between. The CDR3 nucleotides read TGTGCCAGCAGCGCTTTGACGGGTGGAGAGACCCAGTACTTC. It specifies CASSALTGGETQYF.

V usage is TRBV6-6 and J usage is TRBJ2-1; 8 nucleotides align to TRBD1. This CDR3 comprises 14 residues. The junction had 9 bases not matched to a gene; V was cut back by 7 bases and J by 7 bases. Germline V CDR1 and CDR2: MNHNY, SVGAGI (reference sequence). Here the CDR3 DNA reads TGTGCCAGCACACAACAGGGGGTACTAAATGAGCAGTTCTTC. This codes for CASTQQGVLNEQFF.

This clonotype was counted at least ten times. This chain joins TRBV9 and TRBJ2-3, with 8 nucleotides matching TRBD2. Germline CDR1 SGDLS, CDR2 YYNGEE. V shed 6 bases, J shed 2 bases, and the junction held 8 bases outside the gene matches. This CDR3 spans 15 amino acids. DNA of the CDR3: TGTGCCAGCACCCCGGGGGGGGCAATCACAGATACGCAGTATTTT. Translating it yields CASTPGGAITDTQYF.

The rearrangement joins TRBV18 to TRBJ1-2; D is possibly TRBD1 (5 bases). V dropped 0 bases and J dropped 4 bases, with 12 bases sitting between them. The CDR3 spans 15 residues. The germline CDR1 and CDR2 sequences are KGHSH and LQKENI. Here the CDR3 reads CASSPPTGQGYGYTF. The CDR3 bases are TGTGCCAGCTCACCACCTACGGGCCAGGGCTATGGCTACACCTTC. Combining the CDR3 with reference TRBV18 and TRBJ1-2 gives the whole variable domain NAGVMQNPRHLVRRRGQEARLRCSPMKGHSHVYWYRQLPEEGLKFMVYLQKENIIDESGMPKERFSAEFPKEGPSILRIQQVVRGDSAAYFCASSPPTGQGYGYTFGSGTRLTVV.

The table lists this clonotype with many counts. The chain recombines TRBV5-1 with TRBJ2-7; no reliable D call. In germline, CDR1 is SGHRS, CDR2 YFSETQ. V dropped 5 bases and J dropped 12 bases, with 27 bases sitting between them. This CDR3 comprises 15 residues. CDR3 in amino acids: CASSSGPAGPSTWYV. CDR3 DNA sequence: TGCGCCAGCAGTTCCGGACCCGCCGGGCCTTCAACTTGGTACGTC.

This clonotype was recorded a few times. This rearrangement joins TRBV6-5 to TRBJ1-4; D uncertain. CDR1 and CDR2 from the germline V gene are MNHEY and SVGAGI. The CDR3 is 14 amino acids. The ends were cut back, 4 bases at V and 0 bases at J, with 6 bases in the middle. The CDR3 is CASSFSTTNEKLFF. CDR3 nucleotides: TGTGCCAGCAGTTTCAGCACAACTAATGAAAAACTGTTTTTT.

This clonotype has more than one count but fewer than ten. The rearrangement links TRBV6-2 or TRBV6-3 to TRBJ2-2, with D unclear. This CDR3 has 12 residues. V lost 6 bases to trimming and J lost 6 bases, with 8 bases between them. Per germline, CDR1 MNHEY and CDR2 SVGEGT. CDR3: CASRPPAGELFF. The DNA for the CDR3 is TGTGCCAGCAGACCACCCGCCGGGGAGCTGTTTTTT.